The rows below give T cell receptor beta chains drawn from one sample of a study of tumour-infiltrating T cells in Burkitt lymphoma. Sequenced by immunoSEQ multiplex PCR; TCRdb stores in-frame clones only, minus some. The sample includes 2,000 to 2,500 clones, 88% of them seen just once. What was sequenced was tumor tissue. The source of these receptors is a human donor with diffuse large B-cell lymphoma. Both conserved end residues are part of each CDR3. The D gene is left open where the match is weak. Clone size is stated in some rows and not others, as once, few, many or a class when expanded.

once	TRBV2	-	TRBJ2-4	CASSLGGVAKNIQYF	TGTGCCAGCAGTCTGGGCGGGGTAGCCAAAAACATTCAGTACTTC
-	TRBV29-1	TRBD1	TRBJ2-1	CSVGGDRVYNEQFF	TGCAGCGTTGGGGGGGACAGGGTCTACAATGAGCAGTTCTTC
-	TRBV2	TRBD2	TRBJ2-1	CASSATGLAGGEQFF	TGTGCCAGCAGTGCTACGGGACTAGCGGGAGGGGAGCAGTTCTTC
-	TRBV5-1	TRBD1	TRBJ2-7	CASSLAATGLYEQYF	TGCGCCAGCAGCTTGGCCGCGACAGGGCTCTACGAGCAGTACTTC
few	TRBV6-5	TRBD1	TRBJ2-2	CASSQRQGITGELFF	TGTGCCAGCAGTCAAAGACAGGGTATTACAGGGGAGCTGTTTTTT
-	TRBV7-3	-	TRBJ2-5	CASSPSGGGGGETQYF	TGTGCCAGCAGCCCCTCCGGGGGAGGGGGTGGGGAGACCCAGTACTTC
-	TRBV5-8	-	TRBJ2-1	CASSLRHEQFF	TGTGCCAGCAGCTTGCGGCATGAGCAGTTCTTC
-	TRBV15	-	TRBJ2-3	CATSRRGKSSTDTQYF	TGTGCCACCAGCAGGAGGGGGAAGTCTAGCACAGATACGCAGTATTTT
-	TRBV28	TRBD2	TRBJ2-1	CASRTSGLGANEQFF	TGTGCCAGCAGGACTTCGGGACTAGGGGCCAATGAGCAGTTCTTC
-	TRBV2	-	TRBJ1-1	CASRGQANTEAFF	TGTGCCAGCAGGGGCCAGGCGAACACTGAAGCTTTCTTT
-	TRBV4-3	-	TRBJ2-1	CASSQGRLSYNEQFF	TGCGCCAGCAGCCAGGGTAGGTTGAGCTACAATGAGCAGTTCTTC
-	TRBV5-1	-	TRBJ2-7	CASSLASNTAYEQYF	TGCGCCAGCAGCTTGGCCTCTAACACAGCCTACGAGCAGTACTTC
-	TRBV10-3	-	TRBJ1-4	CAISARTGDNEKLFF	TGTGCCATCAGTGCACGGACGGGCGATAATGAAAAACTGTTTTTT
-	TRBV7-9	-	TRBJ1-4	CASSLEQLNEKLFF	TGTGCCAGCAGCTTGGAACAGCTTAATGAAAAACTGTTTTTT
-	TRBV7-9	TRBD2	TRBJ2-5	CASIPSGRETQYF	TGTGCCAGCATCCCTAGCGGGCGGGAGACCCAGTACTTC
-	TRBV4-2	-	TRBJ2-6	CASSQEAGANPGANVLTF	TGTGCCAGCAGCCAAGAAGCAGGGGCAAACCCTGGGGCCAACGTCCTGACTTTC
-	TRBV5-6	-	TRBJ2-5	CASSLTETQYF	TGTGCCAGCAGCTTAACGGAGACCCAGTACTTC
-	TRBV5-1	-	TRBJ1-1	CASSLTLDNTEAFF	TGCGCCAGCAGCTTAACACTGGATAACACTGAAGCTTTCTTT
-	TRBV7-8	-	TRBJ1-3	CASSLGVSGNTIYF	TGTGCCAGCAGCTTAGGGGTATCCGGAAACACCATATATTTT
-	TRBV20-1	-	TRBJ1-2	CSPGGYTF	TGCAGTCCAGGGGGCTACACCTTC
once	TRBV28	TRBD2	TRBJ2-7	CASSLLAGAYEQYF	TGTGCCAGCAGTTTACTAGCGGGAGCCTACGAGCAGTACTTC
-	TRBV6-5	-	TRBJ2-1	CASSSQGNEQFF	TGTGCCAGCAGTTCTCAGGGCAATGAGCAGTTCTTC
-	TRBV19	-	TRBJ2-7	CASSTDGGRGEQYF	TGTGCCAGTAGTACTGACGGAGGGCGAGGCGAGCAGTACTTC
-	TRBV7-9	-	TRBJ1-1	CASSGGAPRTEAFF	TGTGCCAGCAGCGGGGGGGCGCCCCGAACTGAAGCTTTCTTT
-	TRBV27	-	TRBJ2-1	CASSSPGPKVVEQFF	TGTGCCAGCAGTAGCCCGGGACCCAAGGTTGTCGAGCAGTTCTTC
-	TRBV18	-	TRBJ2-3	CASSGGPVPSTDTQYF	TGTGCCAGCTCAGGCGGTCCCGTCCCTAGCACAGATACGCAGTATTTT
-	TRBV7-2	TRBD1	TRBJ2-7	CASSSGQVIYEQYF	TGTGCCAGCAGCTCGGGACAGGTGATCTACGAGCAGTACTTC
-	TRBV19	-	TRBJ1-5	CASSMIAGVSNQPQHF	TGTGCCAGTAGTATGATTGCAGGAGTCAGCAATCAGCCCCAGCATTTT
few	TRBV7-9	TRBD2	TRBJ2-3	CASSLAGTSGSTDTQYF	TGTGCCAGCAGTCTAGCCGGGACTAGCGGGAGTACAGATACGCAGTATTTT
-	TRBV5-1	TRBD1	TRBJ1-2	CASSLVGGRGYGYTF	TGCGCCAGCAGCTTGGTAGGGGGCCGCGGCTATGGCTACACCTTC
-	TRBV6-5	TRBD1	TRBJ2-7	CASSYSTGRYEQYF	TGTGCCAGCAGTTACTCGACAGGGCGTTACGAGCAGTACTTC
-	TRBV9	TRBD1	TRBJ1-1	CASSVEQGARAFF	TGTGCCAGCAGCGTAGAACAGGGGGCGAGGGCTTTCTTT
-	TRBV7-2	TRBD2	TRBJ2-7	CASSLAVVGSGGTYEQYF	TGTGCCAGCAGCTTAGCGGTGGTGGGTAGCGGGGGTACCTACGAGCAGTACTTC
few	TRBV7-6	-	TRBJ1-2	CASSLFEADGYTF	TGTGCCAGCAGCTTATTCGAGGCGGATGGCTACACCTTC
-	TRBV7-8	TRBD1	TRBJ1-5	CASSRGTGDQPQHF	TGTGCCAGCAGCCGGGGGACAGGGGACCAGCCCCAGCATTTT
-	TRBV7-9	-	TRBJ1-1	CASSHGTEGTEAFF	TGTGCCAGCAGCCATGGGACGGAGGGGACTGAAGCTTTCTTT
-	TRBV29-1	-	TRBJ1-1	CSVEVSGNTEAFF	TGCAGCGTTGAAGTATCGGGTAACACTGAAGCTTTCTTT
-	TRBV5-1	-	TRBJ1-5	CASREGSNQPQHF	TGCGCCAGCAGGGAGGGGAGCAATCAGCCCCAGCATTTT
-	TRBV6-6	-	TRBJ2-7	CASSYQYEQYF	TGTGCCAGCAGTTACCAATACGAGCAGTACTTC
-	TRBV14	-	TRBJ2-3	CASSPLGARTTDTQYF	TGTGCCAGCAGCCCCCTAGGGGCACGTACCACAGATACGCAGTATTTT